These T cell receptor beta chains were read from a single sample in a study of blood T cell repertoires in COVID-19. Sequenced by immunoSEQ multiplex PCR; TCRdb stores in-frame clones only, minus some. The sample includes approximately 190,000 clones, about four fifths of them seen just once. The sequencing input was peripheral blood. The receptor source for this set is a woman in her sixties or seventies with COVID-19, enrolled during active disease. CDR3s leave out the opening cysteine and the closing phenylalanine or tryptophan.

j_call | v_call | cdr3_aa
TRBJ2-2 | TRBV7-9 | ASSPRAPNTGELF
TRBJ1-5 | TRBV2 | ASSASETPAAQPQH
TRBJ1-2 | TRBV6-1 | ASSESEALAYGYT
TRBJ2-1 | TRBV4-3 | ASSPRPQGVGNEQF
TRBJ1-6 | TRBV5-1 | ASSQGQGRDNSPLH
TRBJ1-3 | TRBV24-1 | ATSDRTMDRGGGNTIY
TRBJ1-5 | TRBV11-2 | ASSFGDNSNQPQH
TRBJ2-3 | TRBV5-5 | ASSSDRRGAGSASTDTQY
TRBJ2-1 | TRBV11-2 | ASSSRQAHYNEQF
TRBJ2-5 | TRBV5-4 | ASSLKGTGGETQY
TRBJ2-7 | TRBV28 | ASSLSGTGKAGYEQY
TRBJ1-6 | TRBV6-5 | ASSTRQGNSPLH
TRBJ1-2 | TRBV29-1 | SVGADRGIGYT
TRBJ1-5 | TRBV6-5 | ASSTDRRNQPQH
TRBJ1-5 | TRBV18 | ASSPAGVGNQPQH
TRBJ1-5 | TRBV6-4 | ASSWYGRVHNQPQH
TRBJ1-3 | TRBV5-4 | ASSLQSSGNTIY
TRBJ2-2 | TRBV28 | ASSSLASGGAIGELF
TRBJ2-7 | TRBV4-2 | ASSQEPPGQGHEQY
TRBJ2-1 | TRBV19 | ASSPGTGNEQF
TRBJ1-5 | TRBV14 | ASSHGGGNQPQH
TRBJ1-4 | TRBV11-2 | ASSQGSLGNEKLF
TRBJ1-3 | TRBV7-2 | ASSLVPRQHSGNTIY
TRBJ2-7 | TRBV30 | AWSVSGQGSDEQY
TRBJ1-2 | TRBV7-2 | ASSLATVMGYT
TRBJ2-6 | TRBV27 | ASSSPRGALFSGANVLT
TRBJ1-2 | TRBV28 | ASRETGLDGYT
TRBJ2-3 | TRBV2 | ASLVDEGFITDTQY
TRBJ1-6 | TRBV6-5 | ASSYSNRVLALH
TRBJ2-3 | TRBV4-3 | ASSRGASGSTDTQY
TRBJ2-2 | TRBV9 | ASDLGLGGTGELF
TRBJ1-5 | TRBV19 | ASSSDATGGWSNQPQH
TRBJ2-7 | TRBV21-1 | ASSKTGRTGRTYEQY
TRBJ1-1 | TRBV4-1 | ASSQVLRTEAF
TRBJ1-4 | TRBV19 | ASSPTGVASEKLF
TRBJ2-3 | TRBV4-2 | ASSQEVWEGSTDTQY
TRBJ1-6 | TRBV28 | ASSFGVRGVVSPLH
TRBJ1-5 | TRBV10-3 | ASGQDNQPQH
TRBJ2-6 | TRBV5-1 | ASSLGLVLAGANVLT
TRBJ1-1 | TRBV6-5 | ASSLTGQRTEAF